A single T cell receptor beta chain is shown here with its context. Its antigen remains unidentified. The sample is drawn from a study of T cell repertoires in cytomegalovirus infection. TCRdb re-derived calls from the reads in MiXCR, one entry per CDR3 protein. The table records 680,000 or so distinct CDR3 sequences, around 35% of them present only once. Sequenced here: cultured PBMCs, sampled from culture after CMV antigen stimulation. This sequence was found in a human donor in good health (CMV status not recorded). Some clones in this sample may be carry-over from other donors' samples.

Here the CDR3 DNA reads TGTGCCAGCAGTCCGACAGGGATCATCTACGAGCAGTACTTC. It codes for CASSPTGIIYEQYF. V and J are TRBV28 and TRBJ2-7, with 7 bases matching TRBD1. The germline V gene encodes CDR1 MDHEN and CDR2 SYDVKM. The CDR3 contains 14 residues. The J segment lost 3 bases and the V segment lost 5 bases, leaving 7 bases of the junction unmatched.